This entry is about one T cell receptor beta chain. Its antigen is currently not known. Nothing much larger sits one base from this clone, and base qualities are not available. These data belong to a study of Ad26.COV2.S vaccination and SARS-CoV-2 variants (dated by TCRdb to about 2021). A note on the overall study: Donors in the vaccine arm were drawn from COV1001, a multicentre, randomized, double-blind, placebo-controlled phase I-IIa trial testing Ad26.COV2.S in healthy adults. Participants in the trial were split at random into five groups of five each, receiving low-dose or high-dose Ad26.COV2.S once or twice, or else placebo on both occasions. Investigators remained blinded to trial group allocation during experiments and outcome assessment. Dosing of Ad26.COV2.S was intramuscular, at either 5x10^10 or 1x10^11 viral particles, delivered as one shot or as two shots spaced 56 days apart. A total of some 30 samples were included in the TCR-sequenced set, comprising around 20 Ad26.COV2.S vaccine recipients, 5 placebo recipients and 8 SARS-CoV-2 convalescent individuals. The specificity and breadth of SARS-CoV-2-reactive T cell receptors after Ad26.COV2.S vaccination were assessed by TCRbeta repertoire sequencing.

The immunoSEQ Assay was the method used to sequence TCRbeta CDR3 regions. After extraction, genomic DNA underwent amplification by bias-controlled multiplex PCR, followed by high-throughput sequencing. Processing in the source paper ran as follows. To quantify the absolute abundance of each unique TCRbeta CDR3 region, sequences were collapsed and filtered. T cell fraction was estimated by normalizing TCRbeta template counts to usable DNA, with usable DNA measured through amplification of reference genes found in all nucleated cells. Repertoire TCRs were annotated as SARS-CoV-2-specific by exact matching of V gene, CDR3 amino acid sequence and J gene to a known reactive TCR set. The reference SARS-CoV-2 TCR set was derived from MIRA and filtered for enrichment in COVID-19-positive ImmuneCODE repertoires, a step that removed public or cross-reactive TCRs. Using the MIRA antigens, annotated TCRs were further analysed by specific ORF or by position within an ORF. Breadth was defined as annotated unique rearrangements over total unique productive rearrangements; depth was the summed frequency of those rearrangements. Two-sided Wilcoxon rank-sum tests were used to compare TCR breadth between groups. The immuneACCESS repertoire file appears here via TCRdb, limited to in-frame rearrangements. These files lack a portion of the clones; in checked studies, under half of the deficit traces to unresolved V genes, and the cause of the others is not known. D and trimming were read from the DNA, whereas the V and J calls and clone size are those reported in that table. Present in this sample are about 350,000 clones, roughly 84% of which were seen just once. The biggest ten clones account for 3.3% of the sample.

The germline ends are 9 bases apart after V is trimmed by 6 bases and J by 2 bases. Its CDR3 holds 12 amino acids, cysteine through phenylalanine. Only CDR3 DNA is held: 36 bases, read in frame from base 1. Reading the germline V gene gives CDR1 SGHRS and CDR2 YFSETQ. Results and caveats for the whole study, not just this receptor: Comparable non-spike TCR breadth was observed between vaccine and placebo recipients, consistent with only spike being contained in the vaccine. Comparing responses between vaccine doses or regimens was not something the study was powered to do. Ad26.COV2.S recipients had higher spike-specific TCR breadth than placebo recipients (P = 0.0014). According to the authors, total T cell responses may have been underestimated by the TCR breadth and depth analyses. After vaccination, substantial breadth of spike-specific CD8+ and CD4+ T cell responses was reported.

This specimen's treatment or condition label, per the study, means: some 19 received Ad26.COV2.S at low or high dose, single or two shots; roughly five received placebo; per-sample allocation not given. For vaccine and placebo recipients, the sequenced repertoires came from samples collected on day 63 after the first injection. Between 29 July and 7 August 2020, Cohort 1b enrolled 25 adults aged 18-55 years at one site in Boston, USA. As a vaccine, Ad26.COV2.S was a replication-incompetent adenovirus type 26 vector that expressed a prefusion-stabilized SARS-CoV-2 spike protein derived from the original Wuhan strain.

Sequences were derived from peripheral blood, sampled in a trial of Ad26.COV2.S vaccine versus placebo. The sequence links TRBV5-1 to TRBJ2-7, with no reliable assignment of the D segment. This receptor was obtained from a person between 18 and 65 years old who received the Ad26.COV2.S COVID-19 vaccine or a placebo. The DNA sequence is as follows: TGCGCCAGCAAATCCAGCACCTACGAGCAGTACTTC. This translates into CASKSSTYEQYF.